This TCR beta chain was sequenced during a study of T cell responses to AZD1222 COVID-19 vaccine. Whole-study findings and limits: It should be noted that donors were predominantly white British and more often female, and clonal diversity was possibly underestimated. Epitopes outside B.1.351 and B.1.1.7 mutated regions reportedly drew nearly half of spike TCRs. Spike was spanned by vaccine-associated CD4 TCRs, which were dominant at 160-218 and 743-854. With two AZD1222 doses given, Spike-specific TCR breadth and depth both rose.

Comment on this clone: What it binds is not known.

Losses at the gene ends were 7 bases for V and 9 bases for J; bases not matched to a gene: 10. The CDR3 covers 15 residues. CDR1 and CDR2 (germline): MNHEY, SMNVEV (reference sequence). The assay was immunoSEQ multiplex PCR, and TCRdb's table has in-frame clones only and misses some. The top ten clones hold 5% of a sample with 100,000 or so clones, approximately 90% of them seen once. The rearrangement links TRBV27 to TRBJ2-1, with 12 bases that match TRBD2. The receptor comes from an adult in good health. The sequenced sample was peripheral blood, obtained on day 0 of AZD1222 vaccination. The CDR3 loop is CASNKLAGGFSEQFF. For the CDR3, the DNA is TGTGCCAGCAACAAACTAGCGGGGGGTTTTAGTGAGCAGTTCTTC.